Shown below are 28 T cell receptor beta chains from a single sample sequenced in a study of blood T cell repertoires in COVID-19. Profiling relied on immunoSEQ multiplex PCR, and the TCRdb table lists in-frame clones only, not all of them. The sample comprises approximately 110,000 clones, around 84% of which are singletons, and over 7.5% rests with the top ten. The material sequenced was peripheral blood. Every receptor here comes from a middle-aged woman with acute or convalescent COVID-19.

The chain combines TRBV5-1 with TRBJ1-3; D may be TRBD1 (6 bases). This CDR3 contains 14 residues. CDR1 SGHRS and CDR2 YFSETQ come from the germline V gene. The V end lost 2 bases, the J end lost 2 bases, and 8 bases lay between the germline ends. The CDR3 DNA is TGCGCCAGCAGCTTTGGACAGCCTGGAAACACCATATATTTT. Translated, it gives CASSFGQPGNTIYF. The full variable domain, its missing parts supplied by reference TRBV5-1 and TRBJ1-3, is KAGVTQTPRYLIKTRGQQVTLSCSPISGHRSVSWYQQTPGQGLQFLFEYFSETQRNKGNFPGRFSGRQFSNSRSEMNVSTLELGDSALYLCASSFGQPGNTIYFGEGSWLTVV.

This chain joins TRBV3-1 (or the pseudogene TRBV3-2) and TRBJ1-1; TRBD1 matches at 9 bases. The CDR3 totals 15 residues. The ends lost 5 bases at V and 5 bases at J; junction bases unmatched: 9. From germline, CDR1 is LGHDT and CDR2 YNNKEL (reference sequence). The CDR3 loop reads CASSYLQGAWTEAFF. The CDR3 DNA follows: TGTGCCAGCAGCTACCTACAGGGGGCGTGGACTGAAGCTTTCTTT.

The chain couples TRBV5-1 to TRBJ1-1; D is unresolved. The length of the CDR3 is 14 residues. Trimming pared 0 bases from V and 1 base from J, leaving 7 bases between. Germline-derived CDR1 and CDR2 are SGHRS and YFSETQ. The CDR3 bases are TGCGCCAGCAGCTTGGGTAGCCAGAACACTGAAGCTTTCTTT. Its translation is CASSLGSQNTEAFF.

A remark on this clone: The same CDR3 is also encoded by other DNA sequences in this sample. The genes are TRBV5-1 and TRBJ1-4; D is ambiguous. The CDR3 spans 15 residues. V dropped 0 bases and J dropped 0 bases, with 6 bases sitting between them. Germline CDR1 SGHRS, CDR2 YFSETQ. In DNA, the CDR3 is TGCGCCAGCAGCTTGGACAGAGCAACTAATGAAAAACTGTTTTTT. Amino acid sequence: CASSLDRATNEKLFF.

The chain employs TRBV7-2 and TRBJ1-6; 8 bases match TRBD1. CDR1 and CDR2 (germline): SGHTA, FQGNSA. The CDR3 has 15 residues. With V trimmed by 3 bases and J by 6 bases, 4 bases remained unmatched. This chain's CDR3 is CASSLGQVPNSPLHF. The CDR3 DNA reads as TGTGCCAGCAGCTTGGGACAGGTTCCTAATTCACCCCTCCACTTT. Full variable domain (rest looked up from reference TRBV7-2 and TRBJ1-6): GAGVSQSPSNKVTEKGKDVELRCDPISGHTALYWYRQSLGQGLEFLIYFQGNSAPDKSGLPSDRFSAERTGGSVSTLTIQRTQQEDSAVYLCASSLGQVPNSPLHFGNGTRLTVT.

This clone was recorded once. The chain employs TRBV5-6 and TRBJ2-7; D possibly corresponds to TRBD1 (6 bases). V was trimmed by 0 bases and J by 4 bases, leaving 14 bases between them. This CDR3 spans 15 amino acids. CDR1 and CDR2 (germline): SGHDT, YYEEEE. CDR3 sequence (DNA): TGTGCCAGCAGCTTGGCCAGTTACAGGGAATACGAGCAGTACTTC. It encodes CASSLASYREYEQYF.

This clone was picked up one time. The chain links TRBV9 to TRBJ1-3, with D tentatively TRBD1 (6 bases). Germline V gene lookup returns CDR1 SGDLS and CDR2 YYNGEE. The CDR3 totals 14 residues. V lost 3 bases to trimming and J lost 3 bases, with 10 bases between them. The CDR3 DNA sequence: TGTGCCAGCAGCGGGGACACACGTGGAAACACCATATATTTT. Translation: CASSGDTRGNTIYF.

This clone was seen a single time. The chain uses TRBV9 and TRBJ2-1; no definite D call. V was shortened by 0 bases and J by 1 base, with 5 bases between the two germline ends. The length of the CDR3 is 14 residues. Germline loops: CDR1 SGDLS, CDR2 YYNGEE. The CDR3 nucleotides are TGTGCCAGCAGCGTAGCAGGATCCTACAATGAGCAGTTCTTC. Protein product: CASSVAGSYNEQFF. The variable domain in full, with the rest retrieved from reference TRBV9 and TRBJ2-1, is DSGVTQTPKHLITATGQRVTLRCSPRSGDLSVYWYQQSLDQGLQFLIQYYNGEERAKGNILERFSAQQFPDLHSELNLSSLELGDSALYFCASSVAGSYNEQFFGPGTRLTVL.

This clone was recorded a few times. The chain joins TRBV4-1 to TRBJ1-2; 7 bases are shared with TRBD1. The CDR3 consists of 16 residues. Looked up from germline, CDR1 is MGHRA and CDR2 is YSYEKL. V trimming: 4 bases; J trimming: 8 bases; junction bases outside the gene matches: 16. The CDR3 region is CASSPKGTVPPGGYTF. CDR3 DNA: TGCGCCAGCAGCCCTAAAGGGACAGTGCCCCCGGGGGGCTACACCTTC.

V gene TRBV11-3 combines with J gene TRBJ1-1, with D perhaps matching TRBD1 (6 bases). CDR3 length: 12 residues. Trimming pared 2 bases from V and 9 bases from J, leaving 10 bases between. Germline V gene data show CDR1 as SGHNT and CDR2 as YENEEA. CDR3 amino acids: CASSLRGDKAFF. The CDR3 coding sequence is TGTGCCAGCAGCTTACGGGGGGACAAAGCTTTCTTT.

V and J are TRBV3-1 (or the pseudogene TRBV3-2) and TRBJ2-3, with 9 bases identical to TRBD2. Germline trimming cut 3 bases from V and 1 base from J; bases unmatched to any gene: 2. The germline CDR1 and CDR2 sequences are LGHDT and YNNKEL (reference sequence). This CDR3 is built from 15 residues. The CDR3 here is CASSQGGGGTDTQYF. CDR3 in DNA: TGTGCCAGCAGCCAGGGCGGGGGGGGCACAGATACGCAGTATTTT.

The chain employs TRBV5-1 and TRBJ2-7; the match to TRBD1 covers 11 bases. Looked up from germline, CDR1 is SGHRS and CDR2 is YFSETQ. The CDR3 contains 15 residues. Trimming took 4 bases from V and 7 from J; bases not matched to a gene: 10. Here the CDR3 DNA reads TGCGCCAGCAGCGAGGATGGACAGGGGGCTAGGGAGCAGTACTTC. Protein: CASSEDGQGAREQYF.

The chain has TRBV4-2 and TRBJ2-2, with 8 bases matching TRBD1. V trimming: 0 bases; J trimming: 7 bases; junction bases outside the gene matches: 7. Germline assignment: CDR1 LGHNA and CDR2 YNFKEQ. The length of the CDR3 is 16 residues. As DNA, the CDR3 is TGTGCCAGCAGCCAAGATGGCAGGGGGCGCATCGGGGAGCTGTTTTTT. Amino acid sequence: CASSQDGRGRIGELFF.

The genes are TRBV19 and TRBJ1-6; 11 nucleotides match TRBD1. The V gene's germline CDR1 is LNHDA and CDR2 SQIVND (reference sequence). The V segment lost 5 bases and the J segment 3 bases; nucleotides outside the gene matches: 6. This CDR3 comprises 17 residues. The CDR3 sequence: CASSPFGTGGYNSPLHF. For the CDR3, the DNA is TGTGCCAGTAGTCCTTTCGGGACAGGGGGCTATAATTCACCCCTCCACTTT.

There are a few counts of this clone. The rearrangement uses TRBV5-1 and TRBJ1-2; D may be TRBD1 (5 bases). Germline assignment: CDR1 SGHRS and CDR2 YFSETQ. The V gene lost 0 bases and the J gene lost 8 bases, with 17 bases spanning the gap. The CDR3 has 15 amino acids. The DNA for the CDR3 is TGCGCCAGCAGCTTGGACGGGGGACGAACTAAAGGCTACACCTTC. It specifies CASSLDGGRTKGYTF.

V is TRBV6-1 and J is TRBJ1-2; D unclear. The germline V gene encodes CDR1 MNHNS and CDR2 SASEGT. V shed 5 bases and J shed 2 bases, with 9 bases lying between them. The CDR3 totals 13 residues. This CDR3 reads CASSRETNYGYTF. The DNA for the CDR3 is TGTGCCAGCAGTCGGGAAACGAACTATGGCTACACCTTC.

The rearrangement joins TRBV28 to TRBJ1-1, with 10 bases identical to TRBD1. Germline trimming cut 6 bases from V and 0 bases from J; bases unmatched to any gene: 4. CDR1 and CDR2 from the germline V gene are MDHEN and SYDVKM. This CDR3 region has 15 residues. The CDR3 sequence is CASRTGGKVNTEAFF. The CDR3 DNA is TGTGCCAGCAGGACAGGGGGCAAGGTGAACACTGAAGCTTTCTTT.

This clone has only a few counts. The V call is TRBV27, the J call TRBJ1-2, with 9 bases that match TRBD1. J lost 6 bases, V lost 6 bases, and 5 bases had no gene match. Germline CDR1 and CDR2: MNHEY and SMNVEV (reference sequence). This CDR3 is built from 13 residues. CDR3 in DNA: TGTGCCAGCAGGCGGGACAGGGCTGATGGCTACACCTTC. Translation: CASRRDRADGYTF.

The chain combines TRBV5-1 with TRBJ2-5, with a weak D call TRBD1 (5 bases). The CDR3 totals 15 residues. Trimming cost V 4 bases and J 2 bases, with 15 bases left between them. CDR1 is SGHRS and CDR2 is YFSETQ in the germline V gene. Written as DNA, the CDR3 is TGCGCCAGCAGCCTGGGGTCGAGGACACAAGAGACCCAGTACTTC. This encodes CASSLGSRTQETQYF.

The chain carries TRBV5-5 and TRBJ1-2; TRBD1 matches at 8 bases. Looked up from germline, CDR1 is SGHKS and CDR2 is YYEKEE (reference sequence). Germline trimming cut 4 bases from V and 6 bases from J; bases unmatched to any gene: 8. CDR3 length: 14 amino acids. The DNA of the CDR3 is TGTGCCAGCAGCCTAAACCAGGGGGCCCATGGCTACACCTTC. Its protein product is CASSLNQGAHGYTF.

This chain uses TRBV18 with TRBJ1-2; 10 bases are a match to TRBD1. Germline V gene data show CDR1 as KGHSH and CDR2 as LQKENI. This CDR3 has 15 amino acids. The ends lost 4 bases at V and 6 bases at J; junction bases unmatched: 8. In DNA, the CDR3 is TGTGCCAGCTCACTTAGCTCCGGGACAGGGGATGGCTACACCTTC. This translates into CASSLSSGTGDGYTF.

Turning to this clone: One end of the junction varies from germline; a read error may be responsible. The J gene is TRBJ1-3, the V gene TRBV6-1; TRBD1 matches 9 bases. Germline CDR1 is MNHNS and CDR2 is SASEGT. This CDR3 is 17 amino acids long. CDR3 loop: CASSKAGTGFTGNTIYF. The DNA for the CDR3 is TGTGCCAGCAGTAAAGCCGGGACAGGGTTCACTGGAAACACCATATATTTT.

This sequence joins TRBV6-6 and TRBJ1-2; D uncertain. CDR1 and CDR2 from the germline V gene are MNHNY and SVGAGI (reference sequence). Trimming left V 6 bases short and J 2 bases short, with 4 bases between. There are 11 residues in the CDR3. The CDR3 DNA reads TGTGCCAGCAGCCCAAACTATGGCTACACCTTC. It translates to CASSPNYGYTF.

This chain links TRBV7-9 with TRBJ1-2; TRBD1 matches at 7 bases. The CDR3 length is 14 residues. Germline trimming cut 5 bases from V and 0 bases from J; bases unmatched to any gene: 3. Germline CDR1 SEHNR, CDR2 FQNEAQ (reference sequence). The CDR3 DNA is TGTGCCAGCAGCCCAGACAGGGCTAACTATGGCTACACCTTC. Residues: CASSPDRANYGYTF.

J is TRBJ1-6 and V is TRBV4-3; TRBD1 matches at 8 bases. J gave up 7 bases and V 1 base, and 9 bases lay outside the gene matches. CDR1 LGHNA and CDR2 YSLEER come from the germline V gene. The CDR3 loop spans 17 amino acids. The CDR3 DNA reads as TGCGCCAGCAGCCAAGTTCCCGGGACAGGTGAGAATTCACCCCTCCACTTT. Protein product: CASSQVPGTGENSPLHF.

CDR3 residues: CATPWDRRGNTIYF. Written as DNA, the CDR3 is TGTGCCACCCCATGGGACAGAAGGGGAAACACCATATATTTT. The chain joins TRBV19 to TRBJ1-3; TRBD1 agrees at 7 bases. Trimming took 10 bases from V and 4 from J; bases not matched to a gene: 10. This CDR3 spans 14 amino acids. CDR1 and CDR2 (germline): LNHDA, SQIVND (reference sequence).

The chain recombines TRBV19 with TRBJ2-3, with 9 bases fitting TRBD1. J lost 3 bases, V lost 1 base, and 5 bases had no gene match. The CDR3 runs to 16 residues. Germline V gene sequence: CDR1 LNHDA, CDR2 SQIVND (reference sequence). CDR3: CASSIGWDRETDTQYF. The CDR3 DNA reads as TGTGCCAGTAGTATAGGGTGGGACAGGGAGACAGATACGCAGTATTTT.

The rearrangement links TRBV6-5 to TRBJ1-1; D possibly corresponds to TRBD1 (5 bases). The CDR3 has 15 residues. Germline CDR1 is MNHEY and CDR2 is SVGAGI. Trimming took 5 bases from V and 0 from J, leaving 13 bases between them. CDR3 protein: CASSPRTRLNTEAFF. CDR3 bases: TGTGCCAGCAGTCCGAGGACACGTTTGAACACTGAAGCTTTCTTT.